Following are 17 T cell receptor beta chains from one sample sequenced in a study of OX40 agonist ivuxolimab in advanced cancers. Assay: immunoSEQ multiplex PCR; the TCRdb copy retains only in-frame clones and omits some. The sample lists almost 20,000 clones, less than 90% occurring once. Specimen: CD4+ or CD8+ T cells sorted from blood, collected in a trial of the OX40 agonist ivuxolimab. All receptors come from an adult with an advanced solid tumor such as melanoma, head and neck, liver or kidney cancer.

The genes are TRBV15 and TRBJ1-2; perhaps TRBD1 as D (5 bases). The V gene's germline CDR1 is LNHNV and CDR2 YYDKDF (reference sequence). The V gene lost 3 bases and the J gene lost 4 bases, with 21 bases spanning the gap. The CDR3 extends over 17 amino acids. The CDR3 spells CATSSGDSGGLSYGYTF. The CDR3 DNA follows: TGTGCCACCAGCAGCGGAGATTCCGGGGGGTTGAGCTATGGCTACACCTTC.

The CDR3 nucleotides are TGTGCCAGCAGCTTAGAACGGAATCAGCCCCAGCATTTT. Protein sequence: CASSLERNQPQHF. The chain is built from TRBV7-2 and TRBJ1-5; D remains unclear. Trimming removed 1 base at V and 4 bases at J, with 5 bases between. Germline V gives CDR1 SGHTA, CDR2 FQGNSA. This CDR3 is 13 amino acids long.

The J gene is TRBJ1-1, the V gene TRBV2; a weak D match, TRBD1 (6 bases). Germline V lookup: CDR1 SNHLY, CDR2 FYNNEI. Trimming removed 5 bases at V and 4 bases at J, with 11 bases between. There are 13 residues in the CDR3. This CDR3 reads CASSSDSGTEAFF. In DNA, the CDR3 is TGTGCCAGCAGTTCGGACAGTGGCACTGAAGCTTTCTTT. Looking up the rest from reference TRBV2 and TRBJ1-1 gives the full variable domain: EPEVTQTPSHQVTQMGQEVILRCVPISNHLYFYWYRQILGQKVEFLVSFYNNEISEKSEIFDDQFSVERPDGSNFTLKIRSTKLEDSAMYFCASSSDSGTEAFFGQGTRLTVV.

The chain recombines TRBV7-2 with TRBJ2-3; 9 bases agree with TRBD2. This CDR3 is 16 amino acids long. V gave up 5 bases and J gave up 2 bases; unmatched junction bases: 8. CDR1 and CDR2 (germline): SGHTA, FQGNSA. DNA for the CDR3: TGTGCCAGCAGCCCGGGGACTAGCAGAGACACAGATACGCAGTATTTT. Translating gives CASSPGTSRDTDTQYF.

The chain uses TRBV6-1 and TRBJ2-3; 8 positions match TRBD2. The CDR3 has 18 amino acids. From germline, CDR1 is MNHNS and CDR2 SASEGT. V shed 2 bases and J 1 base; nucleotides not matched to a gene: 11. The CDR3 DNA follows: TGTGCCAGCAGTGAACAGGGAATAGGACTAGCTGGCACAGATACGCAGTATTTT. Protein: CASSEQGIGLAGTDTQYF.

The CDR3 DNA sequence: TGTGCCAGCAGCCTCCGGCCGGGACTAGCGGGAGGGGGAGATACGCAGTATTTT. Amino acid sequence: CASSLRPGLAGGGDTQYF. The rearrangement uses TRBV7-8 and TRBJ2-3; 16 nucleotides agree with TRBD2. J was trimmed by 5 bases and V by 5 bases; bases with no gene match: 10. CDR3 size: 18 residues. Germline CDR1 reads SGHVS; CDR2 reads FQNEAQ.

J is TRBJ2-7 and V is TRBV30, with a tentative D call TRBD1 (5 bases). The V end was cut by 2 bases, the J end by 2 bases, with 13 bases between. The germline V gene encodes CDR1 GTSNPN and CDR2 SVGIG (reference sequence). CDR3 length: 14 amino acids. In DNA, the CDR3 is TGTGCCTGGAGTAAGGGGCCCGTTACCTACGAGCAGTACTTC. It codes for CAWSKGPVTYEQYF.

The rearrangement joins TRBV5-1 to TRBJ1-1, with D unresolved. The CDR3 spans 14 residues. V was trimmed by 4 bases and J by 1 base, leaving 11 bases between them. Germline CDR1 and CDR2: SGHRS and YFSETQ. For the CDR3, the DNA is TGCGCCAGCAGCCCCTGGACGGGGAACACTGAAGCTTTCTTT. Amino acid sequence: CASSPWTGNTEAFF. Variable domain in full (rest from reference TRBV5-1 and TRBJ1-1): KAGVTQTPRYLIKTRGQQVTLSCSPISGHRSVSWYQQTPGQGLQFLFEYFSETQRNKGNFPGRFSGRQFSNSRSEMNVSTLELGDSALYLCASSPWTGNTEAFFGQGTRLTVV.

The V gene is TRBV6-5, the J gene TRBJ1-1, with 9 bases matching TRBD1. There are 15 residues in the CDR3. The J segment lost 8 bases and the V segment lost 5 bases, leaving 12 bases of the junction unmatched. The germline gives CDR1 MNHEY, CDR2 SVGAGI. The CDR3 sequence: CASSTGGQGGIEAFF. DNA for the CDR3: TGTGCCAGCAGTACGGGGGGACAGGGTGGAATAGAAGCTTTCTTT.

The CDR3 nucleotides are TGTGCCATCAGTGAGGGGTCGAGGCAGAATGAGCAGTTCTTC. It translates to CAISEGSRQNEQFF. The chain has TRBV10-3 and TRBJ2-1; D not certain. V lost 2 bases and J 7 bases, leaving 12 bases between the germline ends. CDR1 ENHRY and CDR2 SYGVKD come from the germline V gene. The CDR3 covers 14 residues.

Worth noting for this clone: Relative to the germline gene, one junction end is altered; a read error may explain this. This chain connects TRBV19 to TRBJ2-5, with D unclear. The CDR3 contains 10 residues. The germline V gene encodes CDR1 LNHDA and CDR2 SQIVND (reference sequence). The CDR3 coding sequence is TGCGCCCTGTCGTGGGAGACCCAGTACTTC. This encodes CALSWETQYF.

The chain joins TRBV19 to TRBJ2-7; tentatively, D is TRBD1 or TRBD2 (5 bases each). Per the germline V gene, CDR1 is LNHDA and CDR2 is SQIVND (reference sequence). This CDR3 has 14 amino acids. V lost 2 bases to trimming and J lost 2 bases, with 10 bases between them. The CDR3 is CASSIRDVTYEQYF. CDR3 in DNA: TGTGCCAGTAGTATAAGGGACGTGACCTACGAGCAGTACTTC.

The chain uses TRBV7-6 and TRBJ2-7; 7 positions agree with TRBD2. From germline, CDR1 is SGHVS and CDR2 FNYEAQ. The V and J ends lost 5 bases and 6 bases, in that order; junction bases with no gene match: 7. This CDR3 region has 13 residues. CDR3 nucleotide sequence: TGTGCCAGCAGCCCCCCGGGGGGAGTCGAGCAGTACTTC. It translates to CASSPPGGVEQYF.

The CDR3 loop reads CASSLGGGGPQETQYF. For the CDR3, the DNA is TGTGCCAGCAGCTTGGGGGGCGGGGGCCCCCAAGAGACCCAGTACTTC. This chain connects TRBV5-8 to TRBJ2-5, with D tentatively TRBD2 (7 bases). Germline V lookup: CDR1 SGHTS, CDR2 YDEGEE. CDR3 size: 16 residues. The V and J ends lost 0 bases and 1 base respectively, with 13 bases between them.

The chain couples TRBV4-1 to TRBJ1-1; the D is unclear. Germline V gene lookup returns CDR1 MGHRA and CDR2 YSYEKL. The CDR3 spans 14 residues. The V and J ends lost 4 bases and 1 base respectively, with 10 bases between them. The chain's CDR3 is CASSLLAGNTEAFF. CDR3 DNA sequence: TGCGCCAGCAGCCTTCTGGCAGGGAACACTGAAGCTTTCTTT.

The rearrangement joins TRBV7-9 to TRBJ1-6; 7 nucleotides agree with TRBD1. Per germline, CDR1 SEHNR and CDR2 FQNEAQ (reference sequence). The trim removed 3 bases at V and 3 bases at J, leaving 2 bases unmatched. This CDR3 is built from 15 residues. Written as DNA, the CDR3 is TGTGCCAGCAGCTTCGGGACAGACTATAATTCACCCCTCCACTTT. This gives the protein CASSFGTDYNSPLHF.

The chain carries TRBV27 and TRBJ2-7, with TRBD1 matching over 7 bases. V shed 5 bases and J 4 bases; nucleotides not matched to a gene: 14. This CDR3 region has 16 residues. The germline V gene encodes CDR1 MNHEY and CDR2 SMNVEV (reference sequence). CDR3 region: CASSRIQTGNVYEQYF. CDR3 sequence (DNA): TGTGCCAGCAGTCGAATCCAGACAGGGAATGTTTACGAGCAGTACTTC.